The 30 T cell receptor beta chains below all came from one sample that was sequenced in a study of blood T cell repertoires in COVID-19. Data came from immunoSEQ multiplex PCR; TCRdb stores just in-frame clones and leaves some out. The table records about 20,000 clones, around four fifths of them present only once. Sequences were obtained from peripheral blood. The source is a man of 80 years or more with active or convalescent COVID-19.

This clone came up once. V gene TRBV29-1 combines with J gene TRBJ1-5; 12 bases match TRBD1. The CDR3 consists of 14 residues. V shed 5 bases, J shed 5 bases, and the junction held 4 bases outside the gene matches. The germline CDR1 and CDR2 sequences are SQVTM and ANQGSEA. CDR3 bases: TGCAGCGTTAGGGACAGGGGGCCAGATCAGCCCCAGCATTTT. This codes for CSVRDRGPDQPQHF.

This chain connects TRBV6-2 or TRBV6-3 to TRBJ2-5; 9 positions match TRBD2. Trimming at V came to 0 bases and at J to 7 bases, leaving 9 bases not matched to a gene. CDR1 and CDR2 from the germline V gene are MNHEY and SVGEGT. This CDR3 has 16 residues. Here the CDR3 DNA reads TGTGCCAGCAGTTACTCGCCGCGGGGGGGCGAGGTGACCCAGTACTTC. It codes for CASSYSPRGGEVTQYF.

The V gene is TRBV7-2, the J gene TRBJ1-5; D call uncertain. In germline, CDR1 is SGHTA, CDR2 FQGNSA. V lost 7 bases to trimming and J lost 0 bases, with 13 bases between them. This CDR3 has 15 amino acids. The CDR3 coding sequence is TGTGCCAGCAACCCGGACGGGATTAGCAATCAGCCCCAGCATTTT. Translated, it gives CASNPDGISNQPQHF.

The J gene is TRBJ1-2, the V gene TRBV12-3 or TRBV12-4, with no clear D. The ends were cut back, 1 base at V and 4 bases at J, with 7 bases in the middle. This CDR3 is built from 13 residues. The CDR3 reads CASSLDRPYGYTF. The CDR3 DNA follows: TGTGCCAGCAGTTTAGACAGACCCTATGGCTACACCTTC.

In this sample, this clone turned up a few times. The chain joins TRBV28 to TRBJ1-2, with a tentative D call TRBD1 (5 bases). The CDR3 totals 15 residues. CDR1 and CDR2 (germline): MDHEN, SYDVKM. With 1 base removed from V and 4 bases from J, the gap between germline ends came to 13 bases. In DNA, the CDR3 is TGTGCCAGCAGTTTATTGACAGAAATGAGCTATGGCTACACCTTC. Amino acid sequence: CASSLLTEMSYGYTF.

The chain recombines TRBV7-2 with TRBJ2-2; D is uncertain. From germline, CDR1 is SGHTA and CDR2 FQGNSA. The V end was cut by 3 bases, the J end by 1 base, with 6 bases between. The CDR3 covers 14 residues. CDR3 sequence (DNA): TGTGCCAGCAGCTTGGGCAGGAACACCGGGGAGCTGTTTTTT. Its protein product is CASSLGRNTGELFF.

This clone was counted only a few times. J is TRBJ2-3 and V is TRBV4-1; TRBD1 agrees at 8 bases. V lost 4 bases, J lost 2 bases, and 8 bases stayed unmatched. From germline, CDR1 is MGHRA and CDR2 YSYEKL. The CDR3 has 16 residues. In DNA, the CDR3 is TGCGCCAGCAGCCGACCAGGGGGCAAGGTCACAGATACGCAGTATTTT. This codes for CASSRPGGKVTDTQYF.

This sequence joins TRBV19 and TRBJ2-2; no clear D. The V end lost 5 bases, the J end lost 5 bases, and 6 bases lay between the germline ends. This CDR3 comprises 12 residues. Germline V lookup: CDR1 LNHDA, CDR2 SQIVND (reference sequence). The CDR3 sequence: CASSQATGELFF. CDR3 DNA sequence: TGTGCCAGTAGTCAAGCAACCGGGGAGCTGTTTTTT.

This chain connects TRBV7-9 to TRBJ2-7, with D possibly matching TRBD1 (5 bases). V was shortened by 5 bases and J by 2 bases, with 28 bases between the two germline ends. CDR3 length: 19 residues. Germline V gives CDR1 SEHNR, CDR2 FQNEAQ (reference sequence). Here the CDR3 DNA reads TGTGCCAGCAGCCCGATAGGGGCAAAGGCACTACCGATAACCTACGAGCAGTACTTC. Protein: CASSPIGAKALPITYEQYF.

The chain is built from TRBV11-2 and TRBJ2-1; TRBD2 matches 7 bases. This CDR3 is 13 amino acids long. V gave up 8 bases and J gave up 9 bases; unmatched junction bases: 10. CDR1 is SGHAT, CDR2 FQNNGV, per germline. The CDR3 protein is CASCPAGSGEQFF. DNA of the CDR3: TGTGCCAGCTGTCCAGCGGGATCCGGTGAGCAGTTCTTC.

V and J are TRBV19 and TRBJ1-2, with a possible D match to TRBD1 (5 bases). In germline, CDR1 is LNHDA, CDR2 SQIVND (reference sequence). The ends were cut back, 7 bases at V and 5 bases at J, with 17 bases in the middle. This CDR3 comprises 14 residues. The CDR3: CASTPQVSRYGYTF. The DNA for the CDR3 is TGTGCCAGTACCCCACAGGTCTCTCGTTATGGCTACACCTTC.

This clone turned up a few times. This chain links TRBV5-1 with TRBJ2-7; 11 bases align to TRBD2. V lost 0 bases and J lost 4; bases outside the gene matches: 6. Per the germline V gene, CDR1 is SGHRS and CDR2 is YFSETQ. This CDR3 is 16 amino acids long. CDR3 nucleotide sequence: TGCGCCAGCAGCTTGGGGCCTAGCGGGGGGCGGTACGAGCAGTACTTC. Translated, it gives CASSLGPSGGRYEQYF.

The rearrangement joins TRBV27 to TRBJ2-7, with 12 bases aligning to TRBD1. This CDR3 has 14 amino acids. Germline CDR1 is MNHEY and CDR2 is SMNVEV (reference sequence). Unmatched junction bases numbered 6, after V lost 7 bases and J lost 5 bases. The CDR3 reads CASTPGQGANEQYF. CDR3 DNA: TGTGCCAGCACTCCGGGACAGGGGGCGAACGAGCAGTACTTC.

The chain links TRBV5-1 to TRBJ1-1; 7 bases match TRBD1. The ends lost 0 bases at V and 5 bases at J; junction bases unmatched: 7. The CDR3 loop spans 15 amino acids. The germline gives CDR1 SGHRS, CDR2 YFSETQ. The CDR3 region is CASSLEPGGSTEAFF. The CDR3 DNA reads TGCGCCAGCAGCTTGGAGCCAGGGGGGAGTACTGAAGCTTTCTTT.

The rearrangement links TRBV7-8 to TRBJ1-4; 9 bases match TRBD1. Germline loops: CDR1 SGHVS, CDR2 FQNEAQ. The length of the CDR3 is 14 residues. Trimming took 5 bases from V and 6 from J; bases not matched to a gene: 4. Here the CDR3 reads CASSLRDRDEKLFF. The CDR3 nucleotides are TGTGCCAGCAGCCTCCGGGACAGGGATGAAAAACTGTTTTTT.

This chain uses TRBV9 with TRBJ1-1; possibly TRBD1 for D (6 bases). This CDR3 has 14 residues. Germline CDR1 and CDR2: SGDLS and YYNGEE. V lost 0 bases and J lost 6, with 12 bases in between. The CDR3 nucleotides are TGTGCCAGCAGCGTAGACAGGGTTGGCGCTGAAGCTTTCTTT. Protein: CASSVDRVGAEAFF.

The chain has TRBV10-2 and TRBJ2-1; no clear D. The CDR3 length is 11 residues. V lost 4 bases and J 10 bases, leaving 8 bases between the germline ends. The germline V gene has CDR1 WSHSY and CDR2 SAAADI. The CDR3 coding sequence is TGCGCCAGCAGTGTTTCCATCGAGCAGTTCTTC. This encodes CASSVSIEQFF.

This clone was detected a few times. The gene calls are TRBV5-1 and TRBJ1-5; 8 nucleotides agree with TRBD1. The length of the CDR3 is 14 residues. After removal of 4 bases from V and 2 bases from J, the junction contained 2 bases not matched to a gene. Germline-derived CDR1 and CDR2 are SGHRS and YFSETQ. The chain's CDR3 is CASSPGQGNQPQHF. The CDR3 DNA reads TGCGCCAGCAGCCCGGGACAGGGCAATCAGCCCCAGCATTTT.

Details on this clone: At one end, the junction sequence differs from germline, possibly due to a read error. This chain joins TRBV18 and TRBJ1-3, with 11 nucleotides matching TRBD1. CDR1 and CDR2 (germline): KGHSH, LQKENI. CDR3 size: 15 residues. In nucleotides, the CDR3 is TGTGCCAGCTCACCAGGGACAGGGGGGAGAAACGCCATATATTTT. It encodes CASSPGTGGRNAIYF.

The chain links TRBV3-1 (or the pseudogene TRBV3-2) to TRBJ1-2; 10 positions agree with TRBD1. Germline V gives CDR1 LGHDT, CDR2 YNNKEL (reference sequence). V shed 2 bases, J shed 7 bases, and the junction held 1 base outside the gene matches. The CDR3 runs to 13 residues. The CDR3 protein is CASSQRDRGGYTF. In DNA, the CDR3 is TGTGCCAGCAGCCAACGGGACAGGGGTGGCTACACCTTC.

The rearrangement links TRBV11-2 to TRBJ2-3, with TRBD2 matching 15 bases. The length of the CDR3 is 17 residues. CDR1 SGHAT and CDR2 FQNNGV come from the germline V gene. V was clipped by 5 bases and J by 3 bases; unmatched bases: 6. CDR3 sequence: CASSVRTSGGVTDTQYF. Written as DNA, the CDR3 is TGTGCCAGCAGCGTCCGGACTAGCGGGGGGGTGACAGATACGCAGTATTTT.

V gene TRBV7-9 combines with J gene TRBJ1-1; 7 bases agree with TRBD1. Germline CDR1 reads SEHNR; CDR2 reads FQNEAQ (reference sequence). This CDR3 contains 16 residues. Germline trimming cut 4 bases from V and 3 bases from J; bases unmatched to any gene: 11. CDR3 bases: TGTGCCAGCAGCTCAGGGGGGCAGCGGGCGCACACTGAAGCTTTCTTT. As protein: CASSSGGQRAHTEAFF.

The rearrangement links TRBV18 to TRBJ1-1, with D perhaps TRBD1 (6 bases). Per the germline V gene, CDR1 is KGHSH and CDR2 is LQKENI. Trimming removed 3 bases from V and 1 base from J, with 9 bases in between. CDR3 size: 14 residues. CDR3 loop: CASSPRGGNTEAFF. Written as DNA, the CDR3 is TGTGCCAGCTCACCCCGAGGGGGGAACACTGAAGCTTTCTTT.

The CDR3 DNA follows: TGTGCCAGCAGCCTACTCGGGACAGTAAACATTCAGTACTTC. It yields the protein CASSLLGTVNIQYF. The V call is TRBV3-1 (or the pseudogene TRBV3-2), the J call TRBJ2-4, with 7 bases that match TRBD1. Germline-derived CDR1 and CDR2 are LGHDT and YNNKEL (reference sequence). The CDR3 spans 14 residues. V shed 4 bases, J shed 6 bases, and the junction held 6 bases outside the gene matches.

The CDR3 nucleotides are TGTGCCACGACAGGGCGCTATGGCTACACCTTC. Translation gives CATTGRYGYTF. This chain joins TRBV6-5 and TRBJ1-2; 7 bases are shared with TRBD1. From germline, CDR1 is MNHEY and CDR2 SVGAGI. This CDR3 spans 11 amino acids. V lost 10 bases and J lost 4; bases outside the gene matches: 3.

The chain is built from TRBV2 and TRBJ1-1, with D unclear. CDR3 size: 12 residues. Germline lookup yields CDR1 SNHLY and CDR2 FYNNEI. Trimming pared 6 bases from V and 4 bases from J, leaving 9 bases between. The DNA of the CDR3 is TGTGCCAGCAGGTCCCCACTCACTGAAGCTTTCTTT. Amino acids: CASRSPLTEAFF.

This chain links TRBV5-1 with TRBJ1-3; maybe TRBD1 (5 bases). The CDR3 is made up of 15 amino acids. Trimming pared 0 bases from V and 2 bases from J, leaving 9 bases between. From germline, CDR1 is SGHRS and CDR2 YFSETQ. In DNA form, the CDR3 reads TGCGCCAGCAGCTTGGCCGGAGGGGCTGGAAACACCATATATTTT. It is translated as CASSLAGGAGNTIYF.

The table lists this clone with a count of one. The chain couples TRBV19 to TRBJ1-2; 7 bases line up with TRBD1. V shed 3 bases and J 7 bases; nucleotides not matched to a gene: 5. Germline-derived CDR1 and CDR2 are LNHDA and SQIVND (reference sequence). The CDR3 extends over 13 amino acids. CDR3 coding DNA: TGTGCCAGTAGTATCCAGACAGGGTTTGGCTACACCTTC. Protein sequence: CASSIQTGFGYTF.

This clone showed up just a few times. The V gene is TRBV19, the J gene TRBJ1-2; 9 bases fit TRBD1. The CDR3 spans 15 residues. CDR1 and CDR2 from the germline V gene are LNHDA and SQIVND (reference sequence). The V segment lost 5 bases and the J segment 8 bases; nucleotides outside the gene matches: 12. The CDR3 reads CASSPLLGQGSGYTF. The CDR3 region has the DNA TGTGCCAGTAGTCCACTTTTAGGACAGGGGTCCGGCTACACCTTC.

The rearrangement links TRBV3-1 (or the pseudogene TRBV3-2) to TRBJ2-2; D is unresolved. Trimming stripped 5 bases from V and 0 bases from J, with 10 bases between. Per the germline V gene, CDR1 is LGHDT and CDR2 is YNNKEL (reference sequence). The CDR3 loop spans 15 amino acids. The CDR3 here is CASSAGKSNTGELFF. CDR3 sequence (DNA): TGTGCCAGCAGCGCCGGTAAATCGAACACCGGGGAGCTGTTTTTT.